The 8 T cell receptor beta chains in this list originate from one sample, sequenced in a study of OX40 agonist ivuxolimab in advanced cancers. Here immunoSEQ multiplex PCR was the method, and the copy in TCRdb shows in-frame clones only, minus some. The table records about 73,000 clones, around 90% of them present only once. The material sequenced was CD4+ or CD8+ T cells sorted from blood, taken in a trial of the OX40 agonist ivuxolimab. The receptors derive from an adult with an advanced solid tumor such as melanoma, head and neck, liver or kidney cancer.

The V call is TRBV5-1, the J call TRBJ2-3; 9 bases are a match to TRBD2. The ends lost 0 bases at V and 2 bases at J; junction bases unmatched: 7. Looked up from germline, CDR1 is SGHRS and CDR2 is YFSETQ. This CDR3 comprises 17 residues. CDR3 nucleotides: TGCGCCAGCAGCTTGGGAGCTAGCGGGATGTACACAGATACGCAGTATTTT. This translates into CASSLGASGMYTDTQYF.

V usage is TRBV19 and J usage is TRBJ2-5; tentatively, D is TRBD1 or TRBD2 (6 bases each). Germline V gene lookup returns CDR1 LNHDA and CDR2 SQIVND (reference sequence). The CDR3 is 15 residues long. V lost 6 bases and J 5 bases, leaving 19 bases between the germline ends. The CDR3 reads CASSPRSGGGETQYF. The CDR3 DNA reads TGTGCCAGTAGCCCGCGGAGCGGAGGGGGGGAGACCCAGTACTTC.

The chain has TRBV28 and TRBJ1-2, with D possibly being TRBD1 (6 bases). CDR1 and CDR2 from the germline V gene are MDHEN and SYDVKM. CDR3 length: 14 residues. Between the trimmed V and J ends, which lost 6 bases and 3 bases, there was a span of 14 bases. CDR3 region: CASSQGRGDYGYTF. In DNA, the CDR3 is TGTGCCAGCAGCCAGGGGCGGGGAGACTATGGCTACACCTTC.

The chain uses TRBV27 and TRBJ2-3; 11 bases agree with TRBD2. There are 16 residues in the CDR3. Germline V lookup: CDR1 MNHEY, CDR2 SMNVEV (reference sequence). Trimming cost V 5 bases and J 4 bases; bases outside gene matches: 8. Here the CDR3 DNA reads TGTGCCAGCAGTGCAAAGCTAGCGGGAGGTCCAGATACGCAGTATTTT. Protein: CASSAKLAGGPDTQYF.

A single count supports this clone. The chain uses TRBV29-1 and TRBJ1-4; TRBD1 might be the D (5 bases). The length of the CDR3 is 13 residues. Trimming pared 4 bases from V and 4 bases from J, leaving 10 bases between. The germline V gene encodes CDR1 SQVTM and CDR2 ANQGSEA. The DNA for the CDR3 is TGCAGCGTTGTTCGGGGGGGTAATGAAAAACTGTTTTTT. It translates to CSVVRGGNEKLFF. The full variable domain, its missing parts supplied by reference TRBV29-1 and TRBJ1-4, is SAVISQKPSRDICQRGTSLTIQCQVDSQVTMMFWYRQQPGQSLTLIATANQGSEATYESGFVIDKFPISRPNLTFSTLTVSNMSPEDSSIYLCSVVRGGNEKLFFGSGTQLSVL.

The rearrangement joins TRBV2 to TRBJ2-3; D is uncertain. Germline V gives CDR1 SNHLY, CDR2 FYNNEI. The CDR3 contains 14 residues. Trimming cost V 4 bases and J 0 bases, with 8 bases left between them. In DNA form, the CDR3 reads TGTGCCAGCAGTGCGTTACGGAGCACAGATACGCAGTATTTT. Its protein is CASSALRSTDTQYF.

This clone was detected only once. The chain uses TRBV27 and TRBJ2-1; TRBD2 is a possible D gene (7 bases). V was cut by 3 bases and J by 1 base, with 13 bases left in between. This CDR3 is 16 amino acids long. Germline-derived CDR1 and CDR2 are MNHEY and SMNVEV (reference sequence). CDR3 amino acids: CASSLGAGASYNEQFF. CDR3 nucleotides: TGTGCCAGCAGTTTGGGGGCGGGAGCATCCTACAATGAGCAGTTCTTC.

The chain couples TRBV5-4 to TRBJ1-5; possible D gene TRBD1, 5 bases. This CDR3 has 16 amino acids. Trimming pared 4 bases from V and 6 bases from J, leaving 20 bases between. Germline V gene data show CDR1 as SGHNT and CDR2 as YYREEE (reference sequence). This CDR3 reads CASSDGRPGNGQPQHF. The CDR3 bases are TGTGCCAGCAGCGACGGGCGCCCAGGGAACGGTCAGCCCCAGCATTTT.